The rows below give T cell receptor beta chains drawn from one sample of a study of CD8+ T cells in alopecia areata. The assay was immunoSEQ multiplex PCR, and TCRdb's table has in-frame clones only and misses some. The repertoire holds 89,000 or so clones, with roughly 47% as singletons. Sequenced: NKG2D-high CD8+ T cells sorted from blood. The origin of the receptors is a human donor with alopecia areata. Each CDR3 is given with its conserved first and last residue. D genes are given only for firm matches. Expanded clones are given a class, and other clones once, few, many or no size at all.

D gene: TRBD1
V gene: TRBV4-1
J gene: TRBJ2-3
clone size: -
CDR3 DNA: TGCGCCAGCAGCCCTTATGGTAACAGGGGGAGCACAGATACGCAGTATTTT
CDR3 protein: CASSPYGNRGSTDTQYF

D gene: -
V gene: TRBV29-1
J gene: TRBJ2-7
clone size: few
CDR3 DNA: TGCAGCGTTGAAGGTGAGGACGAGCAGTACTTC
CDR3 protein: CSVEGEDEQYF

D gene: -
V gene: TRBV29-1
J gene: TRBJ2-1
clone size: few
CDR3 DNA: TGCAGCGTTGCACTCCGGGAGAAGGAGTCCTACAATGAGCAGTTCTTC
CDR3 protein: CSVALREKESYNEQFF

D gene: -
V gene: TRBV29-1
J gene: TRBJ2-2
clone size: few
CDR3 DNA: TGCAGCGTTGAACGTAGGGCGGACACCGGGGAGCTGTTTTTT
CDR3 protein: CSVERRADTGELFF

D gene: -
V gene: TRBV18
J gene: TRBJ1-3
clone size: few
CDR3 DNA: TGTGCCAGCTCACCACCGGTATGGAGTCGGATTCCTGGAAACACCATATATTTT
CDR3 protein: CASSPPVWSRIPGNTIYF

D gene: -
V gene: TRBV9
J gene: TRBJ2-5
clone size: -
CDR3 DNA: TGTGCCAGCAGCGAGGGAGAGACCCAGTACTTC
CDR3 protein: CASSEGETQYF

D gene: TRBD1
V gene: TRBV19
J gene: TRBJ2-7
clone size: -
CDR3 DNA: TGTGCCACCGGGGCAGGGGGAACCTACGAGCAGTACTTC
CDR3 protein: CATGAGGTYEQYF

D gene: -
V gene: TRBV28
J gene: TRBJ1-6
clone size: -
CDR3 DNA: TGTGCCAGCAGTTTATTCGTCTCGGGACCCTATAATTCACCCCTCCACTTT
CDR3 protein: CASSLFVSGPYNSPLHF

D gene: TRBD2
V gene: TRBV28
J gene: TRBJ2-3
clone size: few
CDR3 DNA: TGTGCCAGCGGCACAGGGGTACTAGCGGGAGGAGATACGCAGTATTTT
CDR3 protein: CASGTGVLAGGDTQYF

D gene: -
V gene: TRBV28
J gene: TRBJ2-2
clone size: -
CDR3 DNA: TGTGCCATAGCGGAGTCCACCGGGGAGCTGTTTTTT
CDR3 protein: CAIAESTGELFF

D gene: -
V gene: TRBV29-1
J gene: TRBJ2-5
clone size: -
CDR3 DNA: TGCAGCGCTGCGGGACTGGACTCGTGGGAGCAGTACTTC
CDR3 protein: CSAAGLDSWEQYF

D gene: -
V gene: TRBV2
J gene: TRBJ2-5
clone size: -
CDR3 DNA: TGTGCCAGCAGGGAGACAGGACAAGAGACCCAGTACTTC
CDR3 protein: CASRETGQETQYF

D gene: -
V gene: TRBV5-6
J gene: TRBJ1-2
clone size: -
CDR3 DNA: TGTGCCAGCAGCTTAGAGGGAAACTATGGCTACACCTTC
CDR3 protein: CASSLEGNYGYTF

D gene: TRBD2
V gene: TRBV6-6
J gene: TRBJ2-5
clone size: -
CDR3 DNA: TGTGCCAGCAGTTATGGGACTAGCGAGTCGGAGACCCAGTACTTC
CDR3 protein: CASSYGTSESETQYF

D gene: -
V gene: TRBV13
J gene: TRBJ2-5
clone size: -
CDR3 DNA: TGTGCCAGCAGCTCGAACCCCTCAATGGGGGGCCAAGAGACCCAGTACTTC
CDR3 protein: CASSSNPSMGGQETQYF

D gene: -
V gene: TRBV27
J gene: TRBJ1-1
clone size: -
CDR3 DNA: TGTGCCAGCAGTAGAGGTCAGTTGAACACTGAAGCTTTCTTT
CDR3 protein: CASSRGQLNTEAFF

D gene: TRBD1
V gene: TRBV7-9
J gene: TRBJ2-3
clone size: -
CDR3 DNA: TGTGCCAGCAGCAAAATCGGGACAGGGGCGGCAGATACGCAGTATTTT
CDR3 protein: CASSKIGTGAADTQYF

D gene: TRBD2
V gene: TRBV29-1
J gene: TRBJ2-1
clone size: few
CDR3 DNA: TGCAGCGTTGAAGGACCGGGGGGGTTTAACAATGAGCAGTTCTTC
CDR3 protein: CSVEGPGGFNNEQFF

D gene: -
V gene: TRBV5-4
J gene: TRBJ1-2
clone size: -
CDR3 DNA: TGTGCCAGCAGCTTCGAACCAGCTACTAACTATGGCTACACCTTC
CDR3 protein: CASSFEPATNYGYTF

D gene: -
V gene: TRBV4-3
J gene: TRBJ2-5
clone size: -
CDR3 DNA: TGCGCCAGCAGCCAAGCAGACAGGGAGGAAGAGACCCAGTACTTC
CDR3 protein: CASSQADREEETQYF

D gene: TRBD1
V gene: TRBV30
J gene: TRBJ2-7
clone size: -
CDR3 DNA: TGTGCCTGGAGTGGCGGACAGGGGAGTACCTACGAGCAGTACTTC
CDR3 protein: CAWSGGQGSTYEQYF

D gene: TRBD2
V gene: TRBV28
J gene: TRBJ2-3
clone size: -
CDR3 DNA: TGTGCCAGCAGTTTACTCGGACTAGCTTCAGATACGCAGTATTTT
CDR3 protein: CASSLLGLASDTQYF

D gene: -
V gene: TRBV4-1
J gene: TRBJ2-1
clone size: -
CDR3 DNA: TGCGCCAGCAGCCCGGGGAGCGGTGAGCAGTTCTTC
CDR3 protein: CASSPGSGEQFF

D gene: -
V gene: TRBV29-1
J gene: TRBJ2-7
clone size: -
CDR3 DNA: TGCAGCGCCATAGGGACGGCCTCCTACGAGCAGTACTTC
CDR3 protein: CSAIGTASYEQYF

D gene: -
V gene: TRBV6-5
J gene: TRBJ2-7
clone size: -
CDR3 DNA: TGTGCCAGCAGTTCGGTATGGGGGCGGCAGTACTTC
CDR3 protein: CASSSVWGRQYF

D gene: TRBD1
V gene: TRBV29-1
J gene: TRBJ2-5
clone size: few
CDR3 DNA: TGCAGCGTTAACGACAGGGGTGAGACCCAGTACTTC
CDR3 protein: CSVNDRGETQYF

D gene: -
V gene: TRBV29-1
J gene: TRBJ2-5
clone size: -
CDR3 DNA: TGCAGCGTTGAAAATGAGGCCAGGGGTTGGGAAGAGACCCAGTACTTC
CDR3 protein: CSVENEARGWEETQYF

D gene: -
V gene: TRBV27
J gene: TRBJ1-5
clone size: -
CDR3 DNA: TGTGCCAGCGGTTTAGGGGGGCTGAGCAATCAGCCCCAGCATTTT
CDR3 protein: CASGLGGLSNQPQHF

D gene: -
V gene: TRBV4-1
J gene: TRBJ1-1
clone size: -
CDR3 DNA: TGCGCCAGCAGCCCGGGAGGTCCGGCCACTGAAGCTTTCTTT
CDR3 protein: CASSPGGPATEAFF

D gene: -
V gene: TRBV27
J gene: TRBJ2-1
clone size: -
CDR3 DNA: TGTGCCAGCAGTCCCCTAGCGACCTACAATGAGCAGTTCTTC
CDR3 protein: CASSPLATYNEQFF

D gene: TRBD2
V gene: TRBV4-3
J gene: TRBJ2-7
clone size: -
CDR3 DNA: TGCGCCAGCAGCCAAGGCAAGCGGGAGGGCAGCTACGAGCAGTACTTC
CDR3 protein: CASSQGKREGSYEQYF

D gene: -
V gene: TRBV7-9
J gene: TRBJ2-7
clone size: few
CDR3 DNA: TGTGCCAGCAGCTTATCCGGGACCGAGCAGTACTTC
CDR3 protein: CASSLSGTEQYF

D gene: -
V gene: TRBV13
J gene: TRBJ1-3
clone size: -
CDR3 DNA: TGTGCCAGCAGCGGACAGAGACAGTCCTCTGGAAACACCATATATTTT
CDR3 protein: CASSGQRQSSGNTIYF

D gene: -
V gene: TRBV5-6
J gene: TRBJ2-7
clone size: -
CDR3 DNA: TGTGCCAGCAGCTCGGGCAGTCCCTACGAGCAGTACTTC
CDR3 protein: CASSSGSPYEQYF

D gene: -
V gene: TRBV16
J gene: TRBJ2-1
clone size: -
CDR3 DNA: TGTGCCAGCAGCCAATTCGAACAGGGCGAGCAGTTCTTC
CDR3 protein: CASSQFEQGEQFF

D gene: -
V gene: TRBV2
J gene: TRBJ1-1
clone size: -
CDR3 DNA: TGTGCCAGCACTCTGGGGCAGGGGAACACTGAAGCTTTCTTT
CDR3 protein: CASTLGQGNTEAFF

D gene: TRBD2
V gene: TRBV5-1
J gene: TRBJ2-3
clone size: -
CDR3 DNA: TGCGCCAGCAGCCCAGAGCGGGATAGGGAGACGCAGTATTTT
CDR3 protein: CASSPERDRETQYF

D gene: -
V gene: TRBV5-6
J gene: TRBJ2-3
clone size: -
CDR3 DNA: TGTGCCAGCAGCCTCGGGGGCCTCAGCACAGATACGCAGTATTTT
CDR3 protein: CASSLGGLSTDTQYF

D gene: -
V gene: TRBV27
J gene: TRBJ2-7
clone size: -
CDR3 DNA: TGTGCCAGCAGTTTATCGTGGTTGGGGTACGAGCAGTACTTC
CDR3 protein: CASSLSWLGYEQYF

D gene: TRBD1
V gene: TRBV29-1
J gene: TRBJ1-2
clone size: few
CDR3 DNA: TGCAGCATGTGGTGGGACAGTCCTGATGGCTACACCTTC
CDR3 protein: CSMWWDSPDGYTF

D gene: -
V gene: TRBV29-1
J gene: TRBJ2-7
clone size: few
CDR3 DNA: TGCAGCGTGGGGACGACCGAGCAGTACTTC
CDR3 protein: CSVGTTEQYF

D gene: TRBD1
V gene: TRBV5-1
J gene: TRBJ2-7
clone size: -
CDR3 DNA: TGCGCCAGCAGCTTGGATCCCCGGGGCGGGACAGGGGAGCAGTACTTC
CDR3 protein: CASSLDPRGGTGEQYF